Following are 31 T cell receptor beta chains from one sample sequenced in a study of T cell repertoires in cytomegalovirus infection. TCRdb re-called the reads with MiXCR, one entry per CDR3 protein. The sample shows some 400,000 distinct CDR3 sequences, 15% to 20% of them seen only once. Material for sequencing was PBMCs. The receptors derive from a human donor in good health (CMV status not recorded). Some clones in this sample may be carry-over from other donors' samples.

This clonotype has a handful of counts. The J gene is TRBJ1-1, the V gene TRBV18; D may be TRBD1 (6 bases). Germline CDR1 reads KGHSH; CDR2 reads LQKENI. The CDR3 is 14 residues long. Trimming removed 6 bases at V and 1 base at J, with 12 bases between. The CDR3 nucleotides are TGTGCCAGCTCCACGACAGGAGGGAACACTGAAGCTTTCTTT. Protein product: CASSTTGGNTEAFF.

The CDR3 region is CASRGETEAFF. Written as DNA, the CDR3 is TGTGCCAGCAGGGGGGAGACTGAAGCTTTCTTT. The chain joins TRBV7-6 to TRBJ1-1, with TRBD1 as a possible D gene (5 bases). The germline CDR1 and CDR2 sequences are SGHVS and FNYEAQ. The CDR3 covers 11 residues. Trimming removed 6 bases from V and 5 bases from J, with 7 bases in between.

This clonotype was detected ten times or more. The rearrangement links TRBV6-2 or TRBV6-3 to TRBJ2-2; 9 positions agree with TRBD1. The CDR3 spans 15 residues. V was pared by 4 bases and J by 3 bases, with 3 bases of the junction left unmatched. In germline, CDR1 is MNHEY, CDR2 SVGEGT. The CDR3 DNA sequence: TGTGCCAGCAGTTCCCGGACAGGGGACACCGGGGAGCTGTTTTTT. It is translated as CASSSRTGDTGELFF.

This clonotype was counted between two and nine times. This chain's CDR3 is CAILAGAPYNEQFF. The CDR3 DNA reads as TGTGCCATCCTAGCGGGAGCCCCATACAATGAGCAGTTCTTC. The V call is TRBV10-3, the J call TRBJ2-1; 10 positions match TRBD2. The germline V gene has CDR1 ENHRY and CDR2 SYGVKD. This CDR3 is built from 14 residues. V lost 8 bases and J lost 4; bases outside the gene matches: 5.

This clonotype came up a few times. This sequence joins TRBV12-5 and TRBJ2-5; D is unclear. The germline gives CDR1 LGHNT, CDR2 FRNRAP. V lost 4 bases to trimming and J lost 2 bases, with 8 bases between them. The CDR3 runs to 13 residues. The CDR3 coding sequence is TGTGCTAGTGGTTCCGACGCACAAGAGACCCAGTACTTC. This translates into CASGSDAQETQYF.

This chain connects TRBV12-3 or TRBV12-4 to TRBJ1-1, with 9 bases lining up with TRBD1. The CDR3 consists of 15 residues. The V and J ends lost 0 bases and 4 bases, in that order; junction bases with no gene match: 3. This chain's CDR3 is CASSLAGTGITEAFF. CDR3 bases: TGTGCCAGCAGTTTAGCCGGGACAGGGATCACTGAAGCTTTCTTT.

This rearrangement joins TRBV27 to TRBJ2-2, with 8 bases aligning to TRBD2. V lost 3 bases to trimming and J lost 7 bases; unmatched junction nucleotides: 10. The CDR3 contains 16 residues. CDR1 is MNHEY, CDR2 SMNVEV, per germline (reference sequence). The CDR3 nucleotides read TGTGCCAGCAGTTTTTTTACGGCGGGAGGATTCGGGGAGCTGTTTTTT. This sequence encodes CASSFFTAGGFGELFF.

This clonotype was counted ten times or more. CDR3 in amino acids: CASSLISVRDLSSYNSPLHF. The CDR3 DNA sequence: TGTGCCAGCAGCTTAATTTCTGTAAGGGACCTAAGCTCCTATAATTCACCCCTCCACTTT. This chain joins TRBV7-9 and TRBJ1-6, with a weak D call TRBD1 (5 bases). The V and J ends lost 2 bases and 0 bases respectively, with 20 bases between them. Germline CDR1 reads SEHNR; CDR2 reads FQNEAQ (reference sequence). The CDR3 is made up of 20 amino acids.

This clonotype came up a few times. The rearrangement joins TRBV6-5 to TRBJ2-7, with 9 bases lining up with TRBD1. The V segment lost 0 bases and the J segment 5 bases; nucleotides outside the gene matches: 8. CDR1 is MNHEY and CDR2 is SVGAGI in the germline V gene. This CDR3 has 16 residues. CDR3 sequence (DNA): TGTGCCAGCAGTTACTCGATAGGGACAGGGATCCACGAGCAGTACTTC. Its protein is CASSYSIGTGIHEQYF.

The chain is built from TRBV11-2 and TRBJ2-7; 10 bases align to TRBD2. Germline V gene lookup returns CDR1 SGHAT and CDR2 FQNNGV. J was trimmed by 8 bases and V by 3 bases; bases with no gene match: 7. This CDR3 is built from 14 residues. Written as DNA, the CDR3 is TGTGCCAGCAGCTTCAGGCTAGCGGGAGCTCAGCAGTACTTC. Translating gives CASSFRLAGAQQYF. Full variable domain (outside the CDR3, taken from reference TRBV11-2 and TRBJ2-7): EAGVAQSPRYKIIEKRQSVAFWCNPISGHATLYWYQQILGQGPKLLIQFQNNGVVDDSQLPKDRFSAERLKGVDSTLKIQPAKLEDSAVYLCASSFRLAGAQQYFGPGTRLTVT.

The rearrangement joins TRBV4-3 to TRBJ1-2, with TRBD1 matching 7 bases. The CDR3 totals 17 residues. Germline CDR1 LGHNA, CDR2 YSLEER. V shed 4 bases and J 4 bases; nucleotides not matched to a gene: 15. The CDR3 region has the DNA TGCGCCAGCAGCCGAAACTTGGGACAGAGCAACCTCTATGGCTACACCTTC. Its translation is CASSRNLGQSNLYGYTF.

This clonotype turned up a few times. This sequence joins TRBV4-1 and TRBJ2-1; tentative D call: TRBD2 (6 bases). The CDR3 spans 13 residues. Between the trimmed V and J ends, which lost 3 bases and 7 bases, there was a span of 10 bases. Germline V CDR1 and CDR2: MGHRA, YSYEKL. The CDR3 DNA reads TGCGCCAGCAGCCAGCACGCGGGGAATGAGCAGTTCTTC. It translates to CASSQHAGNEQFF.

This clonotype was seen only a few times. A much larger clonotype is one base distant, so this may be a read error. This chain joins TRBV7-6 and TRBJ2-1; maybe TRBD2 (6 bases). The ends were cut back, 1 base at V and 2 bases at J, with 9 bases in the middle. The CDR3 length is 15 residues. Germline CDR1 SGHVS, CDR2 FNYEAQ. The CDR3 protein is CASSLEASAYNEQFF. CDR3 bases: TGTGCCAGCAGCTTAGAGGCTAGCGCCTACAATGAGCAGTTCTTC.

This clonotype was seen many times. The V and J genes are TRBV7-2 and TRBJ2-3; D perhaps matches TRBD2 (7 bases). The ends were cut back, 2 bases at V and 3 bases at J, with 15 bases in the middle. The V gene's germline CDR1 is SGHTA and CDR2 FQGNSA. The CDR3 consists of 16 residues. The DNA for the CDR3 is TGTGCCAGCAGCTTAAGGCGCGGGGGCGGGACAGATACGCAGTATTTT. This sequence encodes CASSLRRGGGTDTQYF. Drawing the rest from reference TRBV7-2 and TRBJ2-3, the complete variable domain is GAGVSQSPSNKVTEKGKDVELRCDPISGHTALYWYRQSLGQGLEFLIYFQGNSAPDKSGLPSDRFSAERTGGSVSTLTIQRTQQEDSAVYLCASSLRRGGGTDTQYFGPGTRLTVL.

This clonotype was observed at least ten times. The chain uses TRBV7-2 and TRBJ2-1; no definite D call. Trimming pared 6 bases from V and 0 bases from J, leaving 6 bases between. The CDR3 is 13 residues long. The germline V gene has CDR1 SGHTA and CDR2 FQGNSA. The CDR3 sequence: CASSSSSYNEQFF. The CDR3 DNA sequence: TGTGCCAGCAGTTCCAGCTCCTACAATGAGCAGTTCTTC.

The chain employs TRBV20-1 and TRBJ2-1; D is perhaps TRBD1 or TRBD2 (5 bases each). Germline lookup yields CDR1 DFQATT and CDR2 SNEGSKA (reference sequence). V was pared by 6 bases and J by 3 bases, with 18 bases between. There are 15 residues in the CDR3. The DNA for the CDR3 is TGCAGTGCAAGCGGCTATTCGGGGCTCTACAATGAGCAGTTCTTC. The encoded protein is CSASGYSGLYNEQFF.

At least ten counts were recorded for this clonotype. V gene TRBV7-2 combines with J gene TRBJ2-5; perhaps TRBD2 as D (7 bases). From germline, CDR1 is SGHTA and CDR2 FQGNSA. This CDR3 is built from 17 residues. The germline V and J ends were trimmed by 2 bases and 3 bases, with 19 bases remaining between them. CDR3 residues: CASSLIGGPGGEETQYF. For the CDR3, the DNA is TGTGCCAGCAGCTTAATAGGGGGGCCGGGGGGAGAAGAGACCCAGTACTTC. The full variable domain, its missing parts supplied by reference TRBV7-2 and TRBJ2-5, is GAGVSQSPSNKVTEKGKDVELRCDPISGHTALYWYRQSLGQGLEFLIYFQGNSAPDKSGLPSDRFSAERTGGSVSTLTIQRTQQEDSAVYLCASSLIGGPGGEETQYFGPGTRLLVL.

This clonotype showed up just a few times. V is TRBV20-1 and J is TRBJ2-3; D is uncertain. The CDR3 extends over 17 amino acids. The germline gives CDR1 DFQATT, CDR2 SNEGSKA (reference sequence). Trimming shortened V by 1 base and J by 3 bases, and 20 bases separated the two germline ends. CDR3 nucleotides: TGCAGTGCTAGAGGGCACCGGAGACGCGGCCTTACAGATACGCAGTATTTT. It encodes CSARGHRRRGLTDTQYF.

This clonotype has a count of ten or more. J is TRBJ2-2 and V is TRBV7-6; maybe TRBD1 (6 bases). Germline values: CDR1 SGHVS, CDR2 FNYEAQ. V lost 5 bases to trimming and J lost 5 bases, with 12 bases between them. There are 14 residues in the CDR3. The CDR3 sequence is CASSPSRGTGELFF. The CDR3 DNA follows: TGTGCCAGCAGCCCTTCAAGGGGGACCGGGGAGCTGTTTTTT.

This clonotype has at least ten counts. The chain couples TRBV10-3 to TRBJ2-7; 7 bases line up with TRBD2. Germline trimming cut 2 bases from V and 6 bases from J; bases unmatched to any gene: 10. Germline assignment: CDR1 ENHRY and CDR2 SYGVKD. This CDR3 region has 15 residues. CDR3 DNA sequence: TGTGCCATCAGTGAGACGACAGCGGGGTTCCTCGAGCAGTACTTC. Its translation: CAISETTAGFLEQYF.

In its sample, this clonotype was seen many times. The chain couples TRBV7-2 to TRBJ2-1; a possible D gene is TRBD2 (6 bases). V was cut by 2 bases and J by 0 bases, with 23 bases left in between. Per the germline V gene, CDR1 is SGHTA and CDR2 is FQGNSA. This CDR3 comprises 20 residues. The CDR3 loop reads CASSLRPGGLALSSYNEQFF. The CDR3 DNA reads as TGTGCCAGCAGCTTAAGGCCGGGCGGGCTAGCGCTGAGCTCCTACAATGAGCAGTTCTTC.

This clonotype was recorded at least ten times. The V and J genes are TRBV11-2 and TRBJ2-3, with 8 bases aligning to TRBD2. Germline V lookup: CDR1 SGHAT, CDR2 FQNNGV. Germline trimming cut 5 bases from V and 0 bases from J; bases unmatched to any gene: 10. This CDR3 region has 17 residues. In DNA, the CDR3 is TGTGCCAGCAGCATCCTGGGCGGGGGGCCAAGCACAGATACGCAGTATTTT. This sequence encodes CASSILGGGPSTDTQYF.

V gene TRBV10-3 combines with J gene TRBJ2-3; D is ambiguous. The germline V gene has CDR1 ENHRY and CDR2 SYGVKD. The CDR3 runs to 15 residues. Trimming removed 6 bases from V and 0 bases from J, with 13 bases in between. CDR3 in amino acids: CAIRTDKSSTDTQYF. The CDR3 nucleotides are TGTGCCATCAGGACCGACAAATCTAGCACAGATACGCAGTATTTT.

V is TRBV7-2 and J is TRBJ2-1; possibly TRBD2 for D (6 bases). This CDR3 comprises 14 residues. Per the germline V gene, CDR1 is SGHTA and CDR2 is FQGNSA. Trimming took off 5 bases at V and 5 bases at J, with 13 bases between the two ends. The CDR3 sequence is CASSLMGGNNEQFF. The CDR3 coding sequence is TGTGCCAGCAGCCTCATGGGGGGAAACAATGAGCAGTTCTTC.

This clonotype has only a few counts. The chain combines TRBV6-6 with TRBJ1-1, with D unclear. The germline gives CDR1 MNHNY, CDR2 SVGAGI (reference sequence). The CDR3 sequence is 14 residues long. Trimming removed 2 bases from V and 0 bases from J, with 7 bases in between. In nucleotides, the CDR3 is TGTGCCAGCAGTTACGAGCGGATGAACACTGAAGCTTTCTTT. Its translation is CASSYERMNTEAFF.

This clonotype was seen many times. CDR3 nucleotide sequence: TGTGCCAGCAGCTTAGGCGGTAGCGGGACCTACAATGAGCAGTTCTTC. Its protein product is CASSLGGSGTYNEQFF. V usage is TRBV7-2 and J usage is TRBJ2-1; 8 bases agree with TRBD2. Trimming took 1 base from V and 2 from J; bases not matched to a gene: 4. The CDR3 is 16 amino acids. Germline V gene data show CDR1 as SGHTA and CDR2 as FQGNSA.

The chain joins TRBV7-6 to TRBJ2-3, with D hard to call. CDR1 and CDR2 (germline): SGHVS, FNYEAQ. V dropped 5 bases and J dropped 5 bases, with 11 bases sitting between them. The CDR3 runs 13 residues. The DNA for the CDR3 is TGTGCCAGCAGCGCCAACCTGGGAGATACGCAGTATTTT. Translating it yields CASSANLGDTQYF.

This clonotype was seen ten or more times. In nucleotides, the CDR3 is TGTGCCACCATACAGGGAATTGGAACTGAAGCTTTCTTT. This gives the protein CATIQGIGTEAFF. This chain joins TRBV11-2 and TRBJ1-1; perhaps TRBD1 as D (6 bases). The CDR3 totals 13 residues. V shed 10 bases and J shed 5 bases, with 17 bases lying between them. Germline loops: CDR1 SGHAT, CDR2 FQNNGV.

The table lists this clonotype with many counts. The genes are TRBV7-8 and TRBJ1-4; 10 bases are shared with TRBD1. The V gene end was trimmed by 5 bases and the J gene end by 2 bases; junction bases not matched to a gene: 14. Germline-derived CDR1 and CDR2 are SGHVS and FQNEAQ. This CDR3 spans 19 amino acids. The CDR3 protein is CASSPVRGQGTATNEKLFF. In DNA, the CDR3 is TGTGCCAGCAGCCCAGTCCGGGGACAGGGGACGGCGACTAATGAAAAACTGTTTTTT.

The chain couples TRBV7-9 to TRBJ2-7; 8 nucleotides line up with TRBD2. Germline CDR1 and CDR2: SEHNR and FQNEAQ (reference sequence). Germline trimming cut 3 bases from V and 2 bases from J; bases unmatched to any gene: 6. The CDR3 length is 15 residues. DNA for the CDR3: TGTGCCAGCAGCTTTAGCGGGGCCTCACCCTACGAGCAGTACTTC. Its translation is CASSFSGASPYEQYF. The whole variable domain, filled in from reference TRBV7-9 and TRBJ2-7, reads DTGVSQNPRHKITKRGQNVTFRCDPISEHNRLYWYRQTLGQGPEFLTYFQNEAQLEKSRLLSDRFSAERPKGSFSTLEIQRTEQGDSAMYLCASSFSGASPYEQYFGPGTRLTVT.

The chain is built from TRBV12-3 or TRBV12-4 and TRBJ1-6; tentative D call: TRBD1 (5 bases). The CDR3 loop spans 14 amino acids. The V end was cut by 6 bases, the J end by 9 bases, with 15 bases between. The CDR3 DNA follows: TGTGCCAGCAGACCACCCGGGGGAATTTCACCCCTCCACTTT. Translating gives CASRPPGGISPLHF.